The T cell receptor (beta chain) under discussion was sequenced for a study of T cells expressing NK-cell markers. Study observations and caveats: Once again these clonotypes came out on top in the CD3+CD56-NKG2C+ fraction of several donors. Of the CD8+ T cells in a handful of donors, about 1.0-7.0% belonged to dominant NKG2C+ clonotypes.

As concerns this clonotype: Its antigen is currently unknown.

TCRdb reanalyzed the 5' RACE reads, giving one entry per CDR3 protein sequence and no DNA. In total, the table holds 300,000 to 450,000 distinct CDR3 sequences. The receptor's source is a man between 18 and 69 years old in good health. Material for sequencing was blood T cells: a sorted CD56 or NKG2C T cell subset, CD4+ or CD8+ T cells, or bulk PBMC T cells (not recorded which).

The CDR3 sequence: CSAGSVAGQLEYF. J is TRBJ2-7 and V is TRBV20-1; checking the TCRdb D call of TRBD1 is not possible without DNA. CDR1 DFQATT and CDR2 SNEGSKA come from the germline V gene (reference sequence). The CDR3 is made up of 13 amino acids.